The subject of this entry is one T cell receptor (beta chain). Its antigen is undetermined. These data come from a study of T cell responses to AZD1222 COVID-19 vaccine. Study-wide results and limits: No day 14 peak samples; only post-peak repertoires were characterized. Two doses of AZD1222 preceded a rise in Spike-specific TCR breadth and depth. Seropositivity was recorded at baseline in only six AZD1222 recipients. Donor demographics were predominantly white British with a female majority; clonal diversity may be underestimated.

Germline CDR1 SGDLS, CDR2 YYNGEE. V dropped 0 bases and J dropped 8 bases, with 6 bases sitting between them. CDR3 length: 13 residues. The data were produced by immunoSEQ multiplex PCR, yet TCRdb's version contains in-frame clones alone and is incomplete. Among tens of thousands of clones listed, roughly 85% were seen once. The sample in question was peripheral blood, obtained on day 0 of AZD1222 vaccination. This chain uses TRBV9 with TRBJ1-6; D not certain. This TCR was recovered from an adult in good health. The CDR3 sequence: CASSVAAYSPLHF. CDR3 sequence (DNA): TGTGCCAGCAGCGTAGCTGCTTATTCACCCCTCCACTTT. Together with reference TRBV9 and TRBJ1-6, the CDR3 gives the full variable domain: DSGVTQTPKHLITATGQRVTLRCSPRSGDLSVYWYQQSLDQGLQFLIQYYNGEERAKGNILERFSAQQFPDLHSELNLSSLELGDSALYFCASSVAAYSPLHFGNGTRLTVT.